This TCR beta chain is from a study of T cell responses to AZD1222 COVID-19 vaccine. Overall study: Pooled together were second doses at about 4 or about 12 weeks.

Clones were sequenced by immunoSEQ multiplex PCR, and TCRdb holds only the in-frame ones, with some missing. Altogether around 130,000 clones are present, 93% being singletons, with the ten largest covering roughly 0.9%. The CDR3 loop spans 17 amino acids. Germline V gene lookup returns CDR1 KGHDR and CDR2 SFDVKD. Trimming removed 4 bases from V and 5 bases from J; junction bases left unmatched: 8. This clonotype originated in an adult in good health. V usage is TRBV24-1 and J usage is TRBJ2-1; TRBD1 matches 12 bases. The sequenced sample was peripheral blood, obtained on day 0 of AZD1222 vaccination. CDR3 protein: CATSESGTGGADNEQFF. CDR3 DNA: TGTGCCACCAGTGAATCCGGGACAGGGGGCGCGGACAATGAGCAGTTCTTC.